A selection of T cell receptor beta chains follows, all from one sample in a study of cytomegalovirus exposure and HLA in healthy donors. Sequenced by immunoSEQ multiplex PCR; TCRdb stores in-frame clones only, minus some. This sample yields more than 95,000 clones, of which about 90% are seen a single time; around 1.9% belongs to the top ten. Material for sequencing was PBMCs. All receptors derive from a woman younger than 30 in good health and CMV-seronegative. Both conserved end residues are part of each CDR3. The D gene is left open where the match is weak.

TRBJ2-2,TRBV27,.,CASSRLITGELFF,TGTGCCAGCAGTAGACTAATCACCGGGGAGCTGTTTTTT
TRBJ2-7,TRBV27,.,CASSPRTDYEQYF,TGTGCCAGCAGTCCCCGGACAGACTACGAGCAGTACTTC
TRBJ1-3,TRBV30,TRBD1,CAWSRTGPGNTIYF,TGTGCCTGGAGTAGGACAGGTCCTGGAAACACCATATATTTT
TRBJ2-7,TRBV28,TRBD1,CASSYRDRAYEQYF,TGTGCCAGCAGTTACCGGGACAGGGCCTACGAGCAGTACTTC
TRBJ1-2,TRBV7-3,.,CASSVGGDRYGYTF,TGTGCCAGCAGCGTCGGCGGCGATCGGTATGGCTACACCTTC
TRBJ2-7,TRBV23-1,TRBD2,CASSPSPWWDGTTSAEQYF,TGCGCCAGCAGCCCTTCCCCCTGGTGGGACGGTACGACTAGCGCCGAGCAGTACTTC
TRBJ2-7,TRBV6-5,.,CASSLGQGYEQYF,TGTGCCAGCAGTTTGGGGCAGGGCTACGAGCAGTACTTC
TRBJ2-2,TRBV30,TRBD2,CAWSVGGSGELFF,TGTGCCTGGAGTGTGGGGGGGTCCGGGGAGCTGTTTTTT
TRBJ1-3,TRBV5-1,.,CASSLDGLTGNTIYF,TGCGCCAGCAGCTTGGACGGACTTACTGGAAACACCATATATTTT
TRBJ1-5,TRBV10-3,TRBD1,CAIRGTENQPQHF,TGTGCCATCAGAGGGACAGAGAATCAGCCCCAGCATTTT
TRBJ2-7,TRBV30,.,CAWSSSRESSYEQYF,TGTGCCTGGAGTAGTAGTAGGGAGAGCTCCTACGAGCAGTACTTC